This T cell receptor beta chain was profiled in a study of glioma-infiltrating T cells after dendritic cell vaccination. Some clones are missing from TCRdb's copy, which holds only in-frame ones; the method was immunoSEQ multiplex PCR. The sample has roughly 100,000 clones, 85% to 90% seen once. This TCR derives from a human donor with glioblastoma. The sequenced sample was blood, obtained before dendritic cell vaccination.

CDR3 DNA sequence: TGCAGCGCCCCTAAACAGGGGGAGAACACTGAAGCTTTCTTT. It translates to CSAPKQGENTEAFF. J is TRBJ1-1 and V is TRBV29-1, with 8 bases lining up with TRBD1. CDR1 is SQVTM and CDR2 is ANQGSEA in the germline V gene. The CDR3 is 14 amino acids. V shed 7 bases, J shed 1 base, and the junction held 8 bases outside the gene matches.